This T cell receptor beta chain emerged from a study of T cells in Graves' hyperthyroidism and ophthalmopathy. Study-wide results and limits: In blood, most of the thyroid clonotypes expanded above 0.001 were also present.

This clonotype showed up just a few times. Its specificity is unknown. V shed 3 bases, J shed 3 bases, and the junction held 10 bases outside the gene matches. The CDR3 consists of 16 residues. The germline gives CDR1 GTSNPN, CDR2 SVGIG (reference sequence). Researchers took RNA transcripts and amplified the TCR beta CDR3 regions from them. First-round RT-PCR of the TCR CDR3 relied on the HTBI primer set. Using its own MiXCR run on the multiplex PCR reads, TCRdb lists one record per CDR3 protein. The sample holds 450,000 to 700,000 distinct CDR3 sequences, 40% to 55% seen once. The chain uses TRBV30 and TRBJ2-2; 7 positions agree with TRBD2. Input material: peripheral blood or thyroid tissue (not recorded which). The receptor was isolated from an adult woman with Graves' disease, either hyperthyroidism or ophthalmopathy (not recorded which). For the CDR3, the DNA is TGTGCCTGGAGCCCACCACCTAGCGGATACACCGGGGAGCTGTTTTTT. Its translation: CAWSPPPSGYTGELFF.